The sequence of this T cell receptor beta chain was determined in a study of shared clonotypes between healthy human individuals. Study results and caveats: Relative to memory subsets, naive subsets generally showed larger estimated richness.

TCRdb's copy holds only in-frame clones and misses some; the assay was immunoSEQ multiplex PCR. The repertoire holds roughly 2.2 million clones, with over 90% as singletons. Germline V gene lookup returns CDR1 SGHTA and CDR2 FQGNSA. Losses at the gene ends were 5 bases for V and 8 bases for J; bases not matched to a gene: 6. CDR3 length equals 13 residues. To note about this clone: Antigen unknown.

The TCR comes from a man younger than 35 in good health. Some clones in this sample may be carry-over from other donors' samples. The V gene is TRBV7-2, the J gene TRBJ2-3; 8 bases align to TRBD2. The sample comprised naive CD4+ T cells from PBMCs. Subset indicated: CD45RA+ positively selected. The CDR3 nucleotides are TGTGCCAGCAGCCCCCGGGGGGGAGGTACGCAGTATTTT. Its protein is CASSPRGGGTQYF. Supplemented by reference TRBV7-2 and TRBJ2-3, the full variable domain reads GAGVSQSPSNKVTEKGKDVELRCDPISGHTALYWYRQSLGQGLEFLIYFQGNSAPDKSGLPSDRFSAERTGGSVSTLTIQRTQQEDSAVYLCASSPRGGGTQYFGPGTRLTVL.